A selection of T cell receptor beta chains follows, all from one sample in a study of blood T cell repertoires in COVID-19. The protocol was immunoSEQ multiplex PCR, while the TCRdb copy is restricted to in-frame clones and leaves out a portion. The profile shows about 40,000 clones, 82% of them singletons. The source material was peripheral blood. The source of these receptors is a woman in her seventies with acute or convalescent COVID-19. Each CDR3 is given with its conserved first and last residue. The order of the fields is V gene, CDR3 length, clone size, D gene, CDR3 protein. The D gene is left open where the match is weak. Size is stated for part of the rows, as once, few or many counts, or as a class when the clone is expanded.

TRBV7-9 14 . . CASSSGFLGGEQYF
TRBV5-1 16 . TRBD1 CASSLGDRGLYETQYF
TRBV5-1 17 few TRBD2 CASSLLAGGPTAKGQFF
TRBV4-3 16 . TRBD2 CASSQGASGRLGEQFF
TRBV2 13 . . CATSLLPYNEQFF
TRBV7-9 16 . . CASSSYLGPLYNEQFF
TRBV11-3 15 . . CASSSPVGGGEKLFF
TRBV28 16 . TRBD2 CASSPSRTSVPETQYF
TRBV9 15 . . CASSRRDETGNARFF
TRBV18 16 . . CASSTGGAVRVLGYTF
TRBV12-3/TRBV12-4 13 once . CASSLYWRNEQFF
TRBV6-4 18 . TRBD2 CASSDWQGLACSYNEQFF
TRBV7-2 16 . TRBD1 CASSPRQGGYNSPLHF
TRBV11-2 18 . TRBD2 CASSSRTSGRRRQETQYF
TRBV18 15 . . CASSRVGSTGNTIYF
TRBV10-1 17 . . CASSVSVRRNVTGELFF
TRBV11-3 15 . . CASSPFRDKNYEQYF
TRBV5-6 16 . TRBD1 CASSFRGTGDNHGYTF
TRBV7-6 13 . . CASSSTPTYEQYF
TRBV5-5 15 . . CASSLGLGLMDTQYF
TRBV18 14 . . CASSPPERWETQYF
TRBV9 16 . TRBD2 CASSGRGAGTYNEQFF
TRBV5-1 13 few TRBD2 CASSLGAGEKQYF
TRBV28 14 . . CASSLQGSSYEQYF
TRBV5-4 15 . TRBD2 CASSRLAGGNNEQFF
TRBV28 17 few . CASSGAGPRNYIEKLFF
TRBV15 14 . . CATSRGEGGYEQYF
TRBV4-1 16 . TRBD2 CASSHPSAAGDYEQYF
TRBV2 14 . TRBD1 CASSAGQGPYEQYF
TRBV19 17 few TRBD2 CASSRLLAGPSTDTQYF
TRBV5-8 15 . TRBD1 CASSRPGTGAYEQYF
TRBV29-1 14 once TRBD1 CSVVRDRGFTEAFF
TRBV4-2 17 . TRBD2 CASSLRGTSGSTDTQYF
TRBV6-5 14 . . CASYPAQASYGYTF
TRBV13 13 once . CASSQETDIEQYF
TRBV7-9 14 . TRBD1 CASSSGTGGSPLHF
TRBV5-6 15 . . CASSSYRDGTETQYF
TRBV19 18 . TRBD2 CASSMSRLAGGVTDTQYF
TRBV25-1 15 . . CASSESSRGRETQYF
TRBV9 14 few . CASSKNVGVGEQYF